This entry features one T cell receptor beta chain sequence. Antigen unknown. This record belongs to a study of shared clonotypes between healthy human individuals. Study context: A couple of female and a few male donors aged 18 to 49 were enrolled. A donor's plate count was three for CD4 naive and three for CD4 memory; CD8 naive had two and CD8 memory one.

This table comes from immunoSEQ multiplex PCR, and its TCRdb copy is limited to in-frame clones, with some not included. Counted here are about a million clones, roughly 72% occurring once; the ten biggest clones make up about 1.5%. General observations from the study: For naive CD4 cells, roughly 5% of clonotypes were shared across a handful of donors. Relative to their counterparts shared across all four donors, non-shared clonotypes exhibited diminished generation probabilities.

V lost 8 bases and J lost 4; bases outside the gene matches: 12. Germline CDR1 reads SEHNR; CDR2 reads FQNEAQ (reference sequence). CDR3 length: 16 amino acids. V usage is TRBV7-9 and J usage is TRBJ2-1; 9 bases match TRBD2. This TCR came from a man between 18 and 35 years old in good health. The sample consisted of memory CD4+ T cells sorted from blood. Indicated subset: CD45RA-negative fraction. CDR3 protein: CASEGLAPPLYNEQFF. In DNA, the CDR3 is TGTGCCAGCGAGGGACTAGCACCTCCTTTATACAATGAGCAGTTCTTC. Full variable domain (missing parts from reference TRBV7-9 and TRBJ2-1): DTGVSQNPRHKITKRGQNVTFRCDPISEHNRLYWYRQTLGQGPEFLTYFQNEAQLEKSRLLSDRFSAERPKGSFSTLEIQRTEQGDSAMYLCASEGLAPPLYNEQFFGPGTRLTVL.